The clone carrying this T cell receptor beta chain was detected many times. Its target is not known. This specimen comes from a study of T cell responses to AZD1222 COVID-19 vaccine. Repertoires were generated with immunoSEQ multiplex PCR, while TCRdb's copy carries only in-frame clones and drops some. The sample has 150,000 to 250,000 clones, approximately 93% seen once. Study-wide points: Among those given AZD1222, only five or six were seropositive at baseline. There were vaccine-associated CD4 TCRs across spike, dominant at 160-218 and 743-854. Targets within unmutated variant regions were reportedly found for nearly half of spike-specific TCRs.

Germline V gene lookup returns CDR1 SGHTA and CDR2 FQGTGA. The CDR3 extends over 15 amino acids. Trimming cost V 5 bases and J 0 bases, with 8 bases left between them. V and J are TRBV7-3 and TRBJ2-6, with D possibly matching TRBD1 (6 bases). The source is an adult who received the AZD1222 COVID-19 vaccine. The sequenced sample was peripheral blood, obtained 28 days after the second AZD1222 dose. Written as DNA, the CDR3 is TGTGCCAGCAGCCCAGGGGCCTCTGGGGCCAACGTCCTGACTTTC. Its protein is CASSPGASGANVLTF.